The 3 T cell receptor beta chains given below trace back to one sample, sequenced in a study of T cell repertoires in cytomegalovirus infection. Their recognized antigens are unknown. A single record per CDR3 protein comes from TCRdb applying MiXCR to the reads. The sample carries some 800,000 distinct CDR3 sequences, about 27% recorded once. The input for sequencing was cultured CD8+ T cells from PBMCs, taken from culture after CMV antigen stimulation. The source is a human donor in good health (CMV status not recorded). Some clones in this sample may be carry-over from other donors' samples.

This clonotype has only a few counts. The chain employs TRBV14 and TRBJ2-1, with D possibly being TRBD1 or TRBD2 (5 bases each). Germline V gene sequence: CDR1 SGHDN, CDR2 FVKESK. V dropped 3 bases and J dropped 1 base, with 10 bases sitting between them. The CDR3 consists of 15 residues. The chain's CDR3 is CASSHGAASYNEQFF. CDR3 in DNA: TGTGCCAGCAGCCACGGGGCGGCTTCCTACAATGAGCAGTTCTTC.

The chain couples TRBV29-1 to TRBJ1-2; no definite D call. The CDR3 sequence is 13 residues long. The germline gives CDR1 SQVTM, CDR2 ANQGSEA. Between the trimmed V and J ends, which lost 4 bases and 4 bases, there was a span of 13 bases. The CDR3 sequence: CSVATGSPYGYTF. CDR3 nucleotides: TGCAGCGTTGCAACGGGAAGTCCCTATGGCTACACCTTC.

This clonotype was seen repeatedly, ten times or more. V gene TRBV6-5 combines with J gene TRBJ2-1, with D possibly being TRBD2 (5 bases). CDR1 is MNHEY, CDR2 SVGAGI, per germline. V gave up 4 bases and J gave up 4 bases, with 17 bases separating them. The CDR3 has 16 residues. CDR3 in amino acids: CASSSFSETTYNEQFF. The CDR3 DNA sequence: TGTGCCAGCAGTTCCTTTTCAGAGACTACTTACAATGAGCAGTTCTTC.